Listed here is a single T cell receptor beta chain. TCRdb ran MiXCR on the reads and lists one entry per CDR3 protein. The sample yields about 450,000 distinct CDR3 sequences, about 33% seen once. This sample stems from a study of T cell repertoires in cytomegalovirus infection. V dropped 7 bases and J dropped 2 bases, with 13 bases sitting between them. The V gene's germline CDR1 is SGHRS and CDR2 YFSETQ. This CDR3 has 13 residues. V is TRBV5-1 and J is TRBJ2-7, with D perhaps matching TRBD1 or TRBD2 (5 bases each). The origin of this receptor is a human donor in good health (CMV status not recorded). Some clones in this sample may be carry-over from other donors' samples. Sequenced sample: PBMCs. Here the CDR3 reads CASGPGSPYEQYF. The CDR3 nucleotides read TGCGCCAGCGGTCCAGGGAGCCCCTACGAGCAGTACTTC.